Included here is one TCR beta chain sequence, with context. The data were produced by immunoSEQ multiplex PCR, yet TCRdb's version contains in-frame clones alone and is incomplete. The table lists about 72,000 clones, approximately 84% of them singletons. The data were obtained in a study of PD-L1 blockade in urothelial cancer. Across the study: Analyses used blood from 3 weeks (second dose) and 6 weeks after treatment start.

Time point meaning: pretreatment peripheral blood. This TCR came from a man aged 60 to 75 with urothelial cancer. This specimen consisted of PBMCs, obtained around atezolizumab (anti-PD-L1) treatment.

CDR3 DNA: TGTGCCAGCAGCTTAGTCCCGCCTAGCGGGGGGTACCAAGAGACCCAGTACTTC. This sequence encodes CASSLVPPSGGYQETQYF. The V call is TRBV7-6, the J call TRBJ2-5, with 11 bases fitting TRBD2. The CDR3 sequence is 18 residues long. J gave up 0 bases and V 1 base, and 7 bases lay outside the gene matches. CDR1 and CDR2 (germline): SGHVS, FNYEAQ.